The rows below give T cell receptor beta chains drawn from one sample of a study of PD-L1 blockade in urothelial cancer. Data came from immunoSEQ multiplex PCR; TCRdb stores just in-frame clones and leaves some out. The sample records 45,000 to 60,000 clones, 84% being singletons. The sample consisted of PBMCs, taken around atezolizumab (anti-PD-L1) treatment. All receptors come from a man aged 35 to 55 with urothelial cancer. CDR3s leave out the opening cysteine and the closing phenylalanine or tryptophan. Each record gives: J gene, V gene, D gene, CDR3 length, CDR3 protein. The D gene is left open where the match is weak.

TRBJ1-1	TRBV27	NA	11	ASSLNGLPEAF
TRBJ2-5	TRBV5-1	NA	13	ASSLVGASQETQY
TRBJ1-1	TRBV27	TRBD1	10	ASSHPRGTAF
TRBJ1-1	TRBV7-9	NA	13	ASSLMTGMNTEAF
TRBJ2-3	TRBV7-2	TRBD2	12	ASSLREGSDTQY
TRBJ2-7	TRBV28	TRBD2	13	ASSLLAGEEEEQY
TRBJ2-2	TRBV10-3	NA	12	AIRDSMNTGELF
TRBJ1-5	TRBV30	NA	13	AWSVQVGGNQPQH
TRBJ2-5	TRBV6-1	TRBD2	11	ASITGTTETQY
TRBJ1-5	TRBV6-5	NA	11	ASRRDNAQPQH
TRBJ1-2	TRBV28	NA	13	ASSPAGGANYGYT
TRBJ2-3	TRBV4-2	TRBD2	14	ASSRDGNPSGRPPY
TRBJ1-1	TRBV5-6	NA	11	ASSRQGPNEAF
TRBJ2-5	TRBV13	TRBD2	15	ASSLGGSGTGQETQY
TRBJ2-6	TRBV27	NA	16	ASSSTGDAASWANVLT
TRBJ2-1	TRBV10-3	NA	12	AISEEASSHEQF
TRBJ2-7	TRBV27	TRBD1	12	ASRKGQLLYEQY
TRBJ2-1	TRBV29-1	TRBD2	11	SVLGRAVNEQF
TRBJ1-1	TRBV9	TRBD1	11	ASSGTGITEAF
TRBJ2-5	TRBV28	TRBD2	13	ASEGTSVYQETQY
TRBJ2-3	TRBV19	NA	12	ASSMAGNTDTQY
TRBJ2-2	TRBV5-6	TRBD2	13	ASSVAGVLTGELF
TRBJ1-5	TRBV19	NA	12	ASSRGRDNQPQH
TRBJ2-1	TRBV7-9	NA	14	ASSSPPSRSHNEQF
TRBJ2-1	TRBV7-9	NA	10	ARQSAQEEQF
TRBJ2-2	TRBV28	TRBD2	15	ASSPPGSGVYTGELF
TRBJ1-2	TRBV14	NA	12	ASSQVAGQYGYT
TRBJ2-7	TRBV5-1	NA	12	ASSPGIAGNEQY
TRBJ2-1	TRBV30	TRBD1	15	AWSTLRAGTVSNEQF
TRBJ2-1	TRBV2	TRBD2	13	ASSEAAGVRNEQF
TRBJ2-1	TRBV15	NA	15	ATSRENAGRSYNEQF
TRBJ2-7	TRBV19	TRBD2	12	ASRTFSGSYEQY
TRBJ1-4	TRBV5-3	NA	16	ARSLSGTPHATNEKLF
TRBJ2-1	TRBV5-4	NA	11	ASSLEQVNEQF
TRBJ2-3	TRBV29-1	NA	13	SVVGLQWGTDTQY
TRBJ2-6	TRBV28	TRBD1	14	ASKSGGQSPANVLT
TRBJ2-7	TRBV6-5	TRBD2	10	AAGGGSYEQY
TRBJ2-1	TRBV7-9	TRBD2	14	ASSFEGGPRRNEQF
TRBJ1-5	TRBV27	NA	13	ASSPEDSGGQPQH
TRBJ2-3	TRBV7-9	TRBD2	12	ASEGGRDTDTQY
TRBJ1-3	TRBV30	NA	9	AWSGEYTIY
TRBJ2-7	TRBV11-2	TRBD2	12	ASSSGTRGVEQY
TRBJ1-1	TRBV6-5	TRBD1	12	ASRYDREWPEAF